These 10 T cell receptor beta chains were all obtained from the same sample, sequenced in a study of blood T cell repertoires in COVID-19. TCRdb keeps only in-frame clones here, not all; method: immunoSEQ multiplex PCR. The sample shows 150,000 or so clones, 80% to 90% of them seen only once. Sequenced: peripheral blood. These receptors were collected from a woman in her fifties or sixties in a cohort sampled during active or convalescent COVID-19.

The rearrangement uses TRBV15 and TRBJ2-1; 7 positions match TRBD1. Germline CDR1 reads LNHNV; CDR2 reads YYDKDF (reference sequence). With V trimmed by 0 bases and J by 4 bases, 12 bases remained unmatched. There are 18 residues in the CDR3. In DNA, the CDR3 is TGTGCCACCAGCAGAGATGTTCCGGGACAGTTCCCATACAATGAGCAGTTCTTC. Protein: CATSRDVPGQFPYNEQFF.

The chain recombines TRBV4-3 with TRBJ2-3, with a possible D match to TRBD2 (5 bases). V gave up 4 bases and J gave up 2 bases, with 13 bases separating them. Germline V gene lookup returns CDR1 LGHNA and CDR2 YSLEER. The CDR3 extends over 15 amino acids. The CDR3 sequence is CASSPRRAATDTQYF. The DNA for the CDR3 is TGCGCCAGCAGCCCTCGGCGGGCGGCCACAGATACGCAGTATTTT.

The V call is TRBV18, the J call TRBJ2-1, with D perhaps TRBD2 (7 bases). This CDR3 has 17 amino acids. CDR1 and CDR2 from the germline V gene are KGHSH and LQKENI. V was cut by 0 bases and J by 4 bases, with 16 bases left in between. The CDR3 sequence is CASSPPVRGGQYNEQFF. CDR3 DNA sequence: TGTGCCAGCTCACCACCGGTGAGGGGGGGACAATACAATGAGCAGTTCTTC.

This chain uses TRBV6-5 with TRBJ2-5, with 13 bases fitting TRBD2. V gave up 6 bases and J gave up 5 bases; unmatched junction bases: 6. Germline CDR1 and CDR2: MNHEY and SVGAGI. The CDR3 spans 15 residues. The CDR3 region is CASSRLAGGGETQYF. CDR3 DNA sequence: TGTGCCAGCAGCCGACTAGCGGGGGGAGGGGAGACCCAGTACTTC.

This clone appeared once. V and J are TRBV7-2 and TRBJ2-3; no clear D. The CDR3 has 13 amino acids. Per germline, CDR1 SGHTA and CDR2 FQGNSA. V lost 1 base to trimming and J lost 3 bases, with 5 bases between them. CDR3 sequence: CASSLGQTDTQYF. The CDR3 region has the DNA TGTGCCAGCAGCTTAGGCCAGACAGATACGCAGTATTTT.

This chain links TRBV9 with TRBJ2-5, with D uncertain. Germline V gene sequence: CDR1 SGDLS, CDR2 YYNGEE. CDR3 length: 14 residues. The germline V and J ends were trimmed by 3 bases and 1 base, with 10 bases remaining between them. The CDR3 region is CASSETQIQETQYF. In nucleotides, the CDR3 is TGTGCCAGCAGCGAGACTCAGATCCAAGAGACCCAGTACTTC.

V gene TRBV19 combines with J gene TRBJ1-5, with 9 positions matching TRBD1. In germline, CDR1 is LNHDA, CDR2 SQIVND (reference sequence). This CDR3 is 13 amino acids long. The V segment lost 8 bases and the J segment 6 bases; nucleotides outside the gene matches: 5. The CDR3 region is CASGTGMGQPQHF. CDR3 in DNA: TGTGCCAGTGGGACAGGGATGGGTCAGCCCCAGCATTTT.

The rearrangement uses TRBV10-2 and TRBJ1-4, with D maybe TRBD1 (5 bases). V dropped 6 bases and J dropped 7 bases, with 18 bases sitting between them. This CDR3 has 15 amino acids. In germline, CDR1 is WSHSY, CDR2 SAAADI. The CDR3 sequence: CASSDPGLRGEKLFF. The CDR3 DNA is TGCGCCAGCAGCGACCCGGGCCTTAGGGGTGAAAAACTGTTTTTT.

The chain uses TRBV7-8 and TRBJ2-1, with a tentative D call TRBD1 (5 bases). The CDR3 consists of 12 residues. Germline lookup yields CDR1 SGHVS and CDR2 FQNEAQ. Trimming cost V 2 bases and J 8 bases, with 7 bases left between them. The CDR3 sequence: CASSLSGHEQFF. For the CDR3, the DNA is TGTGCCAGCAGCTTATCAGGGCATGAGCAGTTCTTC.

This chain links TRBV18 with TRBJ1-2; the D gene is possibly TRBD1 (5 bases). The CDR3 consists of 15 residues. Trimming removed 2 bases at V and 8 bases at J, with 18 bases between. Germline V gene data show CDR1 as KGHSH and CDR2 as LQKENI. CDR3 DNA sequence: TGTGCCAGCTCACCAGGCTCCGATCAGGGTCGGGGCTACACCTTC. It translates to CASSPGSDQGRGYTF.